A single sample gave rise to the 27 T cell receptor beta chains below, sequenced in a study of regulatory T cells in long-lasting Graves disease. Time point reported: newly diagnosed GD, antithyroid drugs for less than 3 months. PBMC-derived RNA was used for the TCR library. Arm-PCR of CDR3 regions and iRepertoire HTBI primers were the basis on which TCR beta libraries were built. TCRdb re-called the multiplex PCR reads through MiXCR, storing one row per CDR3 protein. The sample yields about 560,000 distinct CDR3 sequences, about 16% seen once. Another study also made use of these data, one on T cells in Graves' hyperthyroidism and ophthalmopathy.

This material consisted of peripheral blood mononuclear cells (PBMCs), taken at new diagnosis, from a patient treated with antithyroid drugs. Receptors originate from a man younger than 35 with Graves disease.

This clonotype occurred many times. The DNA of the CDR3 is TGCAGTGCTAGGGGCCCGGGAGGCACAGATACGCAGTATTTT. Amino acids: CSARGPGGTDTQYF. The chain carries TRBV20-1 and TRBJ2-3; D is perhaps TRBD2 (6 bases). Trimming stripped 3 bases from V and 1 base from J, with 11 bases between. The CDR3 length is 14 residues. Per germline, CDR1 DFQATT and CDR2 SNEGSKA (reference sequence).

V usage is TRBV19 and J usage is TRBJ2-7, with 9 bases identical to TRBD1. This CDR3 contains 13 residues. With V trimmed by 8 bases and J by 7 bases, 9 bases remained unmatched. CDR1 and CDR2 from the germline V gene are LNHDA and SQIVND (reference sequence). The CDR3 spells CASSGTGIWEQYF. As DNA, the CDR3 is TGTGCCAGTTCCGGGACAGGGATCTGGGAGCAGTACTTC.

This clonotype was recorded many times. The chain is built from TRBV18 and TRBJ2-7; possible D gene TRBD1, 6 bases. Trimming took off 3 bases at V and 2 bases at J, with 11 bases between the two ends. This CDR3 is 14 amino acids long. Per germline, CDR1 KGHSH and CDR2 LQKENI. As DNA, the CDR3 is TGTGCCAGCTCACCCGACAGGCGAACCTACGAGCAGTACTTC. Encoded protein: CASSPDRRTYEQYF.

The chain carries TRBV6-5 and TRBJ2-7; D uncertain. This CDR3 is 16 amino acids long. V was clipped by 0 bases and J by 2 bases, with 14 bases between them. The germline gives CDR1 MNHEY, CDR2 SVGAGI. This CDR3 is CASSYSLWENAYEQYF. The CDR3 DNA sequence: TGTGCCAGCAGTTACTCGTTGTGGGAAAACGCCTACGAGCAGTACTTC.

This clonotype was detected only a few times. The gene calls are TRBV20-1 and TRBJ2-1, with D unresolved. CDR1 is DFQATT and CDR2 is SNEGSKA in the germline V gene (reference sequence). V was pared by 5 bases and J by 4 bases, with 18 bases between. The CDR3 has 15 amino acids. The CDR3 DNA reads TGCAGTGCTCCGCAGTTCCAGCATCGATACAATGAGCAGTTCTTC. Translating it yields CSAPQFQHRYNEQFF.

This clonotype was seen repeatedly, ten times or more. CDR3 loop: CASSPQTGPNQPQHF. For the CDR3, the DNA is TGTGCCAGCAGCCCCCAGACAGGGCCCAATCAGCCCCAGCATTTT. This rearrangement joins TRBV2 to TRBJ1-5, with 7 bases aligning to TRBD1. The junction had 8 bases not matched to a gene; V was cut back by 6 bases and J by 3 bases. The CDR3 spans 15 residues. Germline-derived CDR1 and CDR2 are SNHLY and FYNNEI.

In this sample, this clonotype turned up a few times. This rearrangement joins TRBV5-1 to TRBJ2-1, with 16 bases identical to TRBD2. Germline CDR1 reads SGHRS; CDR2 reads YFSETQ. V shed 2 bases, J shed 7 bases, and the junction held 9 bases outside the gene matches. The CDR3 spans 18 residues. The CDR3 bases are TGCGCCAGCAGCTTTCTGGGACTAGCGGGAGGGGAAAGGAATGAGCAGTTCTTC. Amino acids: CASSFLGLAGGERNEQFF.

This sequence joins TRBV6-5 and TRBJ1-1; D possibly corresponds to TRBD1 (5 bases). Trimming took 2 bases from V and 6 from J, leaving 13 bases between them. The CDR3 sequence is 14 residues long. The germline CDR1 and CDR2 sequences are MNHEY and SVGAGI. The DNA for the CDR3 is TGTGCCAGCAGTTACCTGGGGGGGGGGGCTGAAGCTTTCTTT. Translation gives CASSYLGGGAEAFF.

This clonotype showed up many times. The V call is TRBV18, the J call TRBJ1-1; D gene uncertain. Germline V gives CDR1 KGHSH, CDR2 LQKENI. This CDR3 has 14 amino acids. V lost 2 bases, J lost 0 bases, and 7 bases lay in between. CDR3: CASSPSIMNTEAFF. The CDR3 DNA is TGTGCCAGCTCACCATCTATAATGAACACTGAAGCTTTCTTT.

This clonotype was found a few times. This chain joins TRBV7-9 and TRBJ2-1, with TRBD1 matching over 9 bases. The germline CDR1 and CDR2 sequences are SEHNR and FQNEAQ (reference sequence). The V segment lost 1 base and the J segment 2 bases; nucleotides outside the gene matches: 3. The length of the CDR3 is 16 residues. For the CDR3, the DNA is TGTGCCAGCAGCTTAGACAGGGGGCGCCCCTACAATGAGCAGTTCTTC. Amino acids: CASSLDRGRPYNEQFF.

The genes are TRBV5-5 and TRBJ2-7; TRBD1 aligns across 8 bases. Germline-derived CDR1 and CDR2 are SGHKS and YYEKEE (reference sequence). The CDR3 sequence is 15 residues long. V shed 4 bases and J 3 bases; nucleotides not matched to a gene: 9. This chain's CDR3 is CASSPGQGSYYEQYF. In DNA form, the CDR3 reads TGTGCCAGCAGCCCTGGACAGGGAAGCTACTACGAGCAGTACTTC.

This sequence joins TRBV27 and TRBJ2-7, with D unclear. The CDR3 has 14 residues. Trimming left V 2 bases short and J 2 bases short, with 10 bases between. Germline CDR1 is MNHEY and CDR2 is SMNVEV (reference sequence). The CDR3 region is CASSLRGRTYEQYF. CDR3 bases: TGTGCCAGCAGTTTACGCGGCAGGACCTACGAGCAGTACTTC.

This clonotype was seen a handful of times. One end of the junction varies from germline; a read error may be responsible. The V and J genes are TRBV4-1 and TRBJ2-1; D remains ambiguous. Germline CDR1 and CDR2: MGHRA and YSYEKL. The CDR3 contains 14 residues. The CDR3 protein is CASSQDRIENEQFF. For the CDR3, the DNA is TGTGCCAGCAGCCAAGATCGGATTGAGAATGAGCAGTTCTTC.

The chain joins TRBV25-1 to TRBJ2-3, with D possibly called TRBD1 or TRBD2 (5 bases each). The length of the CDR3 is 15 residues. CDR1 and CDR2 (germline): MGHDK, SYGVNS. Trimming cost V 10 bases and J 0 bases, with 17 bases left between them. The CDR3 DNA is TGTGCCACCGAATATGGGGGAACTAGCACAGATACGCAGTATTTT. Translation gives CATEYGGTSTDTQYF.

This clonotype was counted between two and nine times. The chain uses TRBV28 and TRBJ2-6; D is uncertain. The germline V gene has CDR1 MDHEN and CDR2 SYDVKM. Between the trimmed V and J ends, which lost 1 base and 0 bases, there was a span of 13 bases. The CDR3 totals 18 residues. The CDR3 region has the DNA TGTGCCAGCAGTTTATACATCCCCTTGCACTCTGGGGCCAACGTCCTGACTTTC. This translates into CASSLYIPLHSGANVLTF.

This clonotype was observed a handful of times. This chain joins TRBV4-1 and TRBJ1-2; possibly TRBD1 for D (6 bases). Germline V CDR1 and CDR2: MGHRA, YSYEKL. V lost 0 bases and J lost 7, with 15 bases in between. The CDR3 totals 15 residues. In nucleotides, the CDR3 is TGCGCCAGCAGCCAAGATGCGACGGGGGCGTCTGGCTACACCTTC. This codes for CASSQDATGASGYTF.

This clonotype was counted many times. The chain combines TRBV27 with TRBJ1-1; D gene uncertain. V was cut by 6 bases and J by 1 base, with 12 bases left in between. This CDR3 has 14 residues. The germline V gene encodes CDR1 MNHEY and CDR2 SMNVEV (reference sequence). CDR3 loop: CASRPGWANTEAFF. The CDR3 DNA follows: TGTGCCAGCAGACCTGGGTGGGCGAACACTGAAGCTTTCTTT.

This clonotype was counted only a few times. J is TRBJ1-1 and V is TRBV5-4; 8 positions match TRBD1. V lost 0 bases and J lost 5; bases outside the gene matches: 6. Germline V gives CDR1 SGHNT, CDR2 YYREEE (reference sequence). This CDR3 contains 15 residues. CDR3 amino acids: CASSLDAGGGTEAFF. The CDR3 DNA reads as TGTGCCAGCAGCTTGGATGCAGGGGGCGGGACTGAAGCTTTCTTT.

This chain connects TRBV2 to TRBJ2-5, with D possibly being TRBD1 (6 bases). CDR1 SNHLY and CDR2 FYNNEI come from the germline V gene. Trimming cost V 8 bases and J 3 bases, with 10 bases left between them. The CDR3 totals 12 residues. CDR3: CASRNREETQYF. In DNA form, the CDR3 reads TGTGCCAGCCGGAACAGGGAAGAGACCCAGTACTTC.

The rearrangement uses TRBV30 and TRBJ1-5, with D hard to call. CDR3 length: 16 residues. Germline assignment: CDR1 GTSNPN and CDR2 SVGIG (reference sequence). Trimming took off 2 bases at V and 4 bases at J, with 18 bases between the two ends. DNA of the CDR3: TGTGCCTGGAGTTCATCCCTTGACTTGAGGAATCAGCCCCAGCATTTT. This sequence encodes CAWSSSLDLRNQPQHF.

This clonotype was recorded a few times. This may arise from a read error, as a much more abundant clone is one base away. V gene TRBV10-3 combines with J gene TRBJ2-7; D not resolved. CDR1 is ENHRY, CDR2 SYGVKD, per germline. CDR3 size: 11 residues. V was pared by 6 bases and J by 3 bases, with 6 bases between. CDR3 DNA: TGTGCCATCAGCCAAGACTACGAGCAGTACTTC. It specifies CAISQDYEQYF.

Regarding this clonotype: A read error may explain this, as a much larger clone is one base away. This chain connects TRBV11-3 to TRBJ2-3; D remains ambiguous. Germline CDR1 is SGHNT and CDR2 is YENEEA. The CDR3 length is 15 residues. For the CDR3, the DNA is TGTGCCAGCAGCTTAGAGCGTAACCCCACAGATACGCAGTGTTTT. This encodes CASSLERNPTDTQCF.

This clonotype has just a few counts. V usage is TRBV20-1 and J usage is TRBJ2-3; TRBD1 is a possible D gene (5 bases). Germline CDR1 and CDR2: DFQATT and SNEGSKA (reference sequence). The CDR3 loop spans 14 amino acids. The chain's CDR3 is CERRGRPSTDTQYF. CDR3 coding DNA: TGCGAAAGAAGGGGCAGGCCTAGCACAGATACGCAGTATTTT.

CDR3 loop: CAIRTGGEGYGYTF. DNA for the CDR3: TGTGCCATCCGGACAGGGGGCGAAGGCTATGGCTACACCTTC. The rearrangement joins TRBV6-1 to TRBJ1-2; 11 bases fit TRBD1. Germline V lookup: CDR1 MNHNS, CDR2 SASEGT. V was pared by 10 bases and J by 4 bases, with 8 bases of the junction left unmatched. The CDR3 consists of 14 residues.

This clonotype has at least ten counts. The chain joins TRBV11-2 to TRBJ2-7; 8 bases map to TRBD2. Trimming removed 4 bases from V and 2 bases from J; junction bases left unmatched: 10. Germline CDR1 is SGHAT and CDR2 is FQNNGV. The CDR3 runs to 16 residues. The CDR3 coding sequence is TGTGCCAGCAGCTCCCGCGCCCAACTAGCGGCCTACGAGCAGTACTTC. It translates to CASSSRAQLAAYEQYF.

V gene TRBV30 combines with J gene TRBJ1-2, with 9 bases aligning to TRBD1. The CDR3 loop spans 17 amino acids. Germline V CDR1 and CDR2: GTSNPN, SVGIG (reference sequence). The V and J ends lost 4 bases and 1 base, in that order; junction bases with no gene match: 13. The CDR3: CAWTGRGQGSFNYGYTF. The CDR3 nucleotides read TGTGCCTGGACCGGAAGGGGACAGGGAAGCTTTAACTATGGCTACACCTTC.

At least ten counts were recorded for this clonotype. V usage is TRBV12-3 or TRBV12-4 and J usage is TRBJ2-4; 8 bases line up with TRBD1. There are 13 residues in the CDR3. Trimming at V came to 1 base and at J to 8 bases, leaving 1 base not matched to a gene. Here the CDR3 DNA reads TGTGCCAGCAGTTTAGACAGGGGGGACATTCAGTACTTC. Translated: CASSLDRGDIQYF.